The rows below give T cell receptor beta chains drawn from one sample of a study of blood T cell repertoires in COVID-19. Repertoires were generated with immunoSEQ multiplex PCR, while TCRdb's copy carries only in-frame clones and drops some. The profile shows about 190,000 clones, less than 90% of them singletons. The sample comprised peripheral blood. The receptors come from a woman aged 40 to 50 with acute or convalescent COVID-19. Each CDR3 is given with its conserved first and last residue. D genes are given only for firm matches. Rows give clone size only sometimes, using once, few, many, or a class for an expanded clone.

length: 19; D: -; J: TRBJ2-7; V: TRBV28; size: -; DNA: TGTGCCAGCAGCCCTCAAATATCGTCTTCGGGTTCTCTTTCCTTCGAGCAGTACTTC; CDR3: CASSPQISSSGSLSFEQYF
length: 15; D: -; J: TRBJ2-7; V: TRBV7-2; size: few; DNA: TGTGCCAGCAGCTTTTGGCAGGGAGGTTACCACGAGCAGTACTTC; CDR3: CASSFWQGGYHEQYF
length: 13; D: -; J: TRBJ2-3; V: TRBV6-6; size: -; DNA: TGTGCCGGCTCGAAGGCGGGCACAGATACGCAGTATTTT; CDR3: CAGSKAGTDTQYF
length: 14; D: TRBD1; J: TRBJ2-2; V: TRBV27; size: -; DNA: TGTGCCAGCAGGACAGGGGTCTTATCCGGGGAGCTGTTTTTT; CDR3: CASRTGVLSGELFF
length: 14; D: -; J: TRBJ1-1; V: TRBV2; size: -; DNA: TGTGCCAGCAAATACTTTTCGGGGAGAACTGAAGCTTTCTTT; CDR3: CASKYFSGRTEAFF
length: 14; D: -; J: TRBJ2-7; V: TRBV10-3; size: -; DNA: TGTGCCATCAGTGAAACAGCTAAGCCCTACGAGCAGTACTTC; CDR3: CAISETAKPYEQYF
length: 14; D: -; J: TRBJ2-2; V: TRBV15; size: few; DNA: TGTGCCACCAGACAGGGTCGGAACGCCGGGGAGCTGTTTTTT; CDR3: CATRQGRNAGELFF
length: 13; D: TRBD2; J: TRBJ2-3; V: TRBV29-1; size: -; DNA: TGCAGCGCCGAAGCGGGGGTCGAAGATACGCAGTATTTT; CDR3: CSAEAGVEDTQYF
length: 9; D: -; J: TRBJ2-1; V: TRBV19; size: once; DNA: TGTGCCAGTGGACACCAAAAGTTCTTC; CDR3: CASGHQKFF
length: 14; D: -; J: TRBJ2-2; V: TRBV7-9; size: -; DNA: TGTGCCAGCAGCTACGGGGAGAGTCCCGGGGAGCTGTTTTTT; CDR3: CASSYGESPGELFF
length: 16; D: -; J: TRBJ2-3; V: TRBV27; size: -; DNA: TGTGCCAACAGTTTACTCCCGGCCCGGGGAGGAGATACGCAGTATTTT; CDR3: CANSLLPARGGDTQYF
length: 18; D: TRBD1; J: TRBJ1-2; V: TRBV5-6; size: -; DNA: TGTGCCAGCAGCTTTAAAAGGACAGGGAGGATTAGGTTTGATGGCTACACCTTC; CDR3: CASSFKRTGRIRFDGYTF
length: 14; D: -; J: TRBJ1-3; V: TRBV19; size: medium-sized; DNA: TGTGCCAGTAGTATCGGGGGGCTTGGAAACACCATATATTTT; CDR3: CASSIGGLGNTIYF
length: 14; D: -; J: TRBJ1-3; V: TRBV28; size: -; DNA: TGTGCCAGCAGTTTCATAGGGGCGGGAAACACCATATATTTT; CDR3: CASSFIGAGNTIYF
length: 13; D: TRBD1; J: TRBJ1-5; V: TRBV30; size: -; DNA: TGTGCCTGGAGTAACAGGGGTGACCAGCCCCAGCATTTT; CDR3: CAWSNRGDQPQHF
length: 15; D: TRBD1; J: TRBJ1-1; V: TRBV19; size: -; DNA: TGTGCCAGTAGCCTACAGGGGGCATGGAACACTGAAGCTTTCTTT; CDR3: CASSLQGAWNTEAFF
length: 14; D: TRBD1; J: TRBJ2-1; V: TRBV30; size: -; DNA: TGTGCCTGGAGTAGTGGGACAGGAGTCAATGAGCAGTTCTTC; CDR3: CAWSSGTGVNEQFF
length: 12; D: -; J: TRBJ2-1; V: TRBV7-6; size: -; DNA: TGTGCCAGCAGCTTACAGGGAATTGAGCAGTTCTTC; CDR3: CASSLQGIEQFF
length: 14; D: -; J: TRBJ2-7; V: TRBV15; size: -; DNA: TGTGCCACCAGCAGAGATTCCGGGACAATGGAGCAGTACTTC; CDR3: CATSRDSGTMEQYF
length: 17; D: -; J: TRBJ2-7; V: TRBV7-2; size: -; DNA: TGTGCCAGCAGTAGCTCGTTAGCTCGGGAGCTATTCTACGAGCAGTACTTC; CDR3: CASSSSLARELFYEQYF
length: 15; D: -; J: TRBJ2-1; V: TRBV9; size: -; DNA: TGTGCCAGCAGCGCGTCTGTATATTCCTACAATGAGCAGTTCTTC; CDR3: CASSASVYSYNEQFF
length: 14; D: -; J: TRBJ2-1; V: TRBV5-4; size: -; DNA: TGTGCCAGCAGCCTCGACCTAGCGCACAATGAGCAGTTCTTC; CDR3: CASSLDLAHNEQFF
length: 14; D: -; J: TRBJ1-2; V: TRBV3-1/TRBV3-2; size: -; DNA: TGTGCCAGCAGCCCCGAGGACAGTCTCTATGGCTACACCTTC; CDR3: CASSPEDSLYGYTF
length: 16; D: TRBD2; J: TRBJ2-1; V: TRBV13; size: -; DNA: TGTGCCAGCAGCCCCCCCCGGAGCGGGAGGAGGTATGAGCAGTTCTTC; CDR3: CASSPPRSGRRYEQFF
length: 12; D: -; J: TRBJ1-2; V: TRBV28; size: once; DNA: TGTGCCAGCGGCAGGGGCGCTGGTGGCTACACCTTC; CDR3: CASGRGAGGYTF
length: 14; D: TRBD1; J: TRBJ1-4; V: TRBV5-1; size: -; DNA: TGCGCCAGCAGCTCAGGACAGGTTGGTGAAAAACTGTTTTTT; CDR3: CASSSGQVGEKLFF
length: 14; D: TRBD1; J: TRBJ1-6; V: TRBV3-1/TRBV3-2; size: -; DNA: TGTGCCAGCAGCCGACAGGGGGCGGAATCACCCCTCCACTTT; CDR3: CASSRQGAESPLHF
length: 14; D: -; J: TRBJ1-2; V: TRBV7-2; size: few; DNA: TGTGCCAGCAGCTCCCCCGGGGGGCGGTATGGCTACACCTTC; CDR3: CASSSPGGRYGYTF
length: 15; D: TRBD1; J: TRBJ1-1; V: TRBV10-3; size: -; DNA: TGTGCCATTGGGGGTAAGGGGGCCAGGAACACTGAAGCTTTCTTT; CDR3: CAIGGKGARNTEAFF
length: 14; D: TRBD1; J: TRBJ1-1; V: TRBV5-4; size: -; DNA: TGTGCCAGCAGCGCCACCGGGACAGACGATGAAGCTTTCTTT; CDR3: CASSATGTDDEAFF
length: 15; D: -; J: TRBJ1-1; V: TRBV6-1; size: -; DNA: TGTGCCAGCAGTGAATACCAGGGTGGCGACACTGAAGCTTTCTTT; CDR3: CASSEYQGGDTEAFF
length: 16; D: -; J: TRBJ2-1; V: TRBV4-2; size: -; DNA: TGTGCCAGCAGCCAAGGCGGGTTTGAGGAGAACAATGAGCAGTTCTTC; CDR3: CASSQGGFEENNEQFF
length: 12; D: -; J: TRBJ2-5; V: TRBV6-2/TRBV6-3; size: -; DNA: TGTGCCAGCAGTTATAGGGGTGAGACCCAGTACTTC; CDR3: CASSYRGETQYF
length: 13; D: -; J: TRBJ1-2; V: TRBV7-2; size: -; DNA: TGTGCCAGCAGCTTAGGCGGGTCTTATGGCTACACCTTC; CDR3: CASSLGGSYGYTF
length: 15; D: -; J: TRBJ1-3; V: TRBV29-1; size: -; DNA: TGCAGCGTTGAAAGGGGGACCGGCTCTGGAAACACCATATATTTT; CDR3: CSVERGTGSGNTIYF
length: 15; D: TRBD1; J: TRBJ1-4; V: TRBV3-1/TRBV3-2; size: once; DNA: TGTGCCAGCAGCCAAGAGGGGCAGGGGGCGGAAAAACTGTTTTTT; CDR3: CASSQEGQGAEKLFF
length: 15; D: -; J: TRBJ1-3; V: TRBV6-5; size: -; DNA: TGTGCCACCCAACCGACCTCAGGGACTGGAAACACCATATATTTT; CDR3: CATQPTSGTGNTIYF
length: 12; D: -; J: TRBJ1-1; V: TRBV7-2; size: -; DNA: TGTGCCAGCAGTCAACAGGGAGGGGGAGCTTTCTTT; CDR3: CASSQQGGGAFF
length: 15; D: -; J: TRBJ1-4; V: TRBV5-1; size: -; DNA: TGCGCCAGCAGCTCGGGACGCGCGGAGGGTGAAAAACTGTTTTTT; CDR3: CASSSGRAEGEKLFF
length: 15; D: TRBD2; J: TRBJ2-3; V: TRBV5-3; size: -; DNA: TGTGCAGATGAAAGCGGGAGGCGAGCAAAAGATACGCAGTATTTT; CDR3: CADESGRRAKDTQYF
length: 13; D: TRBD2; J: TRBJ2-2; V: TRBV20-1; size: -; DNA: TGCAGTGCAAGTAGGACTAGCGTCGGGGAGCTGTTTTTT; CDR3: CSASRTSVGELFF
length: 15; D: TRBD1; J: TRBJ2-7; V: TRBV5-1; size: -; DNA: TGCGCCAGCAGCTTGTTAGAAGGGACAGGTTACGAGCAGTACTTC; CDR3: CASSLLEGTGYEQYF
length: 16; D: TRBD1; J: TRBJ2-5; V: TRBV19; size: -; DNA: TGTGCCAGTAGTGACCGGGACAGTCAACGCCAAGAGACCCAGTACTTC; CDR3: CASSDRDSQRQETQYF
length: 16; D: TRBD2; J: TRBJ2-3; V: TRBV5-1; size: -; DNA: TGCGCCAGCAGCTCCTGGACTAGCGGGAGCACAGATACGCAGTATTTT; CDR3: CASSSWTSGSTDTQYF
length: 13; D: -; J: TRBJ2-3; V: TRBV5-1; size: -; DNA: TGCGCCAGCAGCACACAGCCCACAGATACGCAGTATTTT; CDR3: CASSTQPTDTQYF
length: 16; D: -; J: TRBJ1-6; V: TRBV7-2; size: once; DNA: TGTGCCAGCAGCTTAGTAGTCGGATTAGGGGGATCACCCCTCCACTTT; CDR3: CASSLVVGLGGSPLHF